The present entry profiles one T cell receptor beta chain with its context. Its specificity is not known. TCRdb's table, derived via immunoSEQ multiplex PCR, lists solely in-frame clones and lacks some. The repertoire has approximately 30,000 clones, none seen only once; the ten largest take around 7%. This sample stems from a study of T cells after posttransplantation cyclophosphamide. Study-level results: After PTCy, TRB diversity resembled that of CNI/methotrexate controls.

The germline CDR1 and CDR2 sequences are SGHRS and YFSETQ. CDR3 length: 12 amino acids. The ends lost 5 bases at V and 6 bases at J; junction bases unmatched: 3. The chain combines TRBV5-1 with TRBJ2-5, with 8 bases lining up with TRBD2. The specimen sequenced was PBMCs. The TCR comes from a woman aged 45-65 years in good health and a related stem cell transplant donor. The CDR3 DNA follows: TGCGCCAGCAGGCGGGAGGAACAGACCCAGTACTTC. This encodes CASRREEQTQYF.